These 5 T cell receptor beta chains share one sample of origin, sequenced in a study of blood T cells in healthy people across ages. Alongside a J-beta primer mix, a sample-barcoded 5' primer served in a second PCR lasting about 6 to 11 cycles. A single record per CDR3 protein comes from TCRdb applying MiXCR to the 5' RACE reads. The sample includes under 950,000 distinct CDR3 sequences, 22% of them seen just once. Sequences were obtained from blood. Receptor source: a man in his 70s in good health.

This clonotype has more than one count but fewer than ten. The rearrangement uses TRBV3-1 and TRBJ2-7; no clear D gene. V lost 4 bases, J lost 0 bases, and 10 bases lay in between. This CDR3 region has 14 residues. Germline V gives CDR1 LGHDT, CDR2 YNNKEL (reference sequence). The CDR3 loop reads CASSPLLSSYEQYF. As DNA, the CDR3 is TGTGCCAGCAGCCCCCTCCTGAGCTCCTACGAGCAGTACTTC.

The V and J genes are TRBV7-2 and TRBJ2-7; D possibly corresponds to TRBD1 (5 bases). The ends were cut back, 5 bases at V and 4 bases at J, with 12 bases in the middle. CDR3 length: 13 amino acids. CDR1 SGHTA and CDR2 FQGNSA come from the germline V gene. This CDR3 reads CASSLQPGYEQYF. For the CDR3, the DNA is TGTGCCAGCAGCCTTCAGCCAGGGTACGAGCAGTACTTC.

The chain links TRBV12-3 or TRBV12-4 to TRBJ1-2, with D unclear. The CDR3 runs 15 residues. Trimming removed 5 bases from V and 4 bases from J, with 17 bases in between. In DNA form, the CDR3 reads TGTGCCAGCAGTGCACGTTTCCCTACGTCCTATGGCTACACCTTC. Amino acid sequence: CASSARFPTSYGYTF.

This CDR3 is CSARQGTRQYF. CDR3 in DNA: TGCAGTGCTAGGCAAGGGACCAGGCAGTATTTT. The chain couples TRBV20-1 to TRBJ2-3; D is possibly TRBD1 or TRBD2 (5 bases each). Germline V gene sequence: CDR1 DFQATT, CDR2 SNEGSKA (reference sequence). Trimming removed 3 bases at V and 11 bases at J, with 12 bases between. This CDR3 has 11 residues.

The CDR3 spells CASRWTSPQNEQFF. The DNA for the CDR3 is TGTGCCAGCAGATGGACTAGCCCCCAAAATGAGCAGTTCTTC. This chain connects TRBV12-3 or TRBV12-4 to TRBJ2-1; 8 bases line up with TRBD2. The CDR3 extends over 14 amino acids. Trimming removed 6 bases from V and 7 bases from J; junction bases left unmatched: 8.